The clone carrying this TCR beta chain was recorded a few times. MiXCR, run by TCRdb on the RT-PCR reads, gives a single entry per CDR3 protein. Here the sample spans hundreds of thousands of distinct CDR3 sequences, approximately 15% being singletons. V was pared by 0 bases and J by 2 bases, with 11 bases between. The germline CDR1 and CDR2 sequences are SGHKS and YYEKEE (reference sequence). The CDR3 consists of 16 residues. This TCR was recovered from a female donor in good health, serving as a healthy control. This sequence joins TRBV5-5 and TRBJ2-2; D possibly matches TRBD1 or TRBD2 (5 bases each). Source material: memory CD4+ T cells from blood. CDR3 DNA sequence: TGTGCCAGCAGCTTGGTGGGGGACCGTAACACCGGGGAGCTGTTTTTT. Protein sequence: CASSLVGDRNTGELFF. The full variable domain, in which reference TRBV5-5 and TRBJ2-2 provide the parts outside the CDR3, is DAGVTQSPTHLIKTRGQQVTLRCSPISGHKSVSWYQQVLGQGPQFIFQYYEKEERGRGNFPDRFSARQFPNYSSELNVNALLLGDSALYLCASSLVGDRNTGELFFGEGSRLTVL.